This entry lists 4 T cell receptor beta chains sequenced from one sample in a study of T cell repertoires in ileal Crohn's disease. Regarding time point: inflamed ileum from the surgical specimen. Here immunoSEQ multiplex PCR was the method, and the copy in TCRdb shows in-frame clones only, minus some. The repertoire consists of more than 15,000 clones, with roughly 76% occurring once and the leading ten covering 4% to 4.5%. What was sequenced was ileal tissue. These TCRs come from an adult with Crohn's disease.

J is TRBJ1-2 and V is TRBV5-1; 8 nucleotides agree with TRBD1. The CDR3 has 16 amino acids. V was clipped by 0 bases and J by 3 bases; unmatched bases: 7. The germline V gene encodes CDR1 SGHRS and CDR2 YFSETQ. CDR3: CASSLAPGGADYGYTF. The CDR3 region has the DNA TGCGCCAGCAGCTTGGCGCCAGGGGGCGCGGACTATGGCTACACCTTC.

A few counts support this clone. The chain employs TRBV6-1 and TRBJ2-5, with 10 bases matching TRBD2. The CDR3 has 13 amino acids. After removal of 10 bases from V and 2 bases from J, the junction contained 4 bases not matched to a gene. Germline lookup yields CDR1 MNHNS and CDR2 SASEGT. CDR3 nucleotides: TGTGCCACCGGACTAGCGGTACAAGAGACCCAGTACTTC. As protein: CATGLAVQETQYF.

This sequence joins TRBV7-9 and TRBJ1-4; the D is unclear. Germline loops: CDR1 SEHNR, CDR2 FQNEAQ (reference sequence). Between the trimmed V and J ends, which lost 0 bases and 3 bases, there was a span of 8 bases. The CDR3 runs 15 residues. The chain's CDR3 is CASSLAQSSNEKLFF. CDR3 coding DNA: TGTGCCAGCAGCTTAGCACAGTCGTCTAATGAAAAACTGTTTTTT.

In this sample, this clone is medium-sized. Other DNA sequences in the sample encode the same CDR3. The chain couples TRBV6-1 to TRBJ2-7; D is unresolved. V lost 2 bases and J lost 3, with 5 bases in between. The germline V gene has CDR1 MNHNS and CDR2 SASEGT. This CDR3 region has 12 residues. This CDR3 reads CASSEYGYEQYF. The CDR3 DNA reads as TGTGCCAGCAGTGAATATGGCTACGAGCAGTACTTC.